One sample yielded the 20 T cell receptor beta chains listed below, sequenced in a study of blood T cell repertoires in COVID-19. Libraries were prepared by immunoSEQ multiplex PCR; TCRdb keeps only in-frame clonotypes and omits some of them. The repertoire includes more than 90,000 clones, about 85% of them detected once, and 1.5% to 2% sits in the top ten. The sequencing input was peripheral blood. The receptors were sampled from a woman between 65 and 79 years old with active or convalescent COVID-19.

This rearrangement joins TRBV7-2 to TRBJ2-1, with D unresolved. V lost 1 base, J lost 3 bases, and 7 bases lay in between. The CDR3 totals 14 residues. Germline lookup yields CDR1 SGHTA and CDR2 FQGNSA. The CDR3 reads CASSLDPYYNEQFF. In DNA, the CDR3 is TGTGCCAGCAGCTTAGACCCCTACTACAATGAGCAGTTCTTC. Variable domain in full (rest from reference TRBV7-2 and TRBJ2-1): GAGVSQSPSNKVTEKGKDVELRCDPISGHTALYWYRQSLGQGLEFLIYFQGNSAPDKSGLPSDRFSAERTGGSVSTLTIQRTQQEDSAVYLCASSLDPYYNEQFFGPGTRLTVL.

V gene TRBV19 combines with J gene TRBJ1-5; 8 nucleotides match TRBD1. V shed 3 bases and J 2 bases; nucleotides not matched to a gene: 3. This CDR3 has 15 amino acids. Germline loops: CDR1 LNHDA, CDR2 SQIVND (reference sequence). The CDR3 reads CASSIYRGGNQPQHF. DNA for the CDR3: TGTGCCAGTAGTATCTACAGGGGGGGCAATCAGCCCCAGCATTTT.

The chain has TRBV11-2 and TRBJ2-7, with unresolved D. The CDR3 has 14 residues. Germline V gives CDR1 SGHAT, CDR2 FQNNGV. V gave up 2 bases and J gave up 7 bases, with 15 bases separating them. The CDR3 DNA follows: TGTGCCAGCAGCTTAAGTGCGAGCTTCGGGGAGCAGTACTTC. Protein: CASSLSASFGEQYF.

V and J are TRBV19 and TRBJ2-7, with a tentative D call TRBD1 (6 bases). V was shortened by 4 bases and J by 6 bases, with 10 bases between the two germline ends. The CDR3 spans 12 residues. The germline gives CDR1 LNHDA, CDR2 SQIVND (reference sequence). CDR3 DNA sequence: TGTGCCAGTAGTAGTCGAGGGGGCGAGCAGTACTTC. This encodes CASSSRGGEQYF.

A note on this clone: The same CDR3 arises from other DNA sequences in this sample as well. V is TRBV18 and J is TRBJ2-7; 9 positions match TRBD2. The CDR3 spans 13 residues. Germline V gene lookup returns CDR1 KGHSH and CDR2 LQKENI. V lost 3 bases, J lost 7 bases, and 4 bases stayed unmatched. CDR3 in amino acids: CASSPGLAGEQYF. CDR3 sequence (DNA): TGTGCCAGCTCACCGGGACTAGCAGGGGAGCAGTACTTC.

The rearrangement uses TRBV4-2 and TRBJ2-1, with TRBD1 matching 8 bases. The CDR3 totals 15 residues. Germline loops: CDR1 LGHNA, CDR2 YNFKEQ. The J segment lost 4 bases and the V segment lost 6 bases, leaving 8 bases of the junction unmatched. The CDR3, as DNA: TGTGCCAGCAGTCCCAGGACAGGGATATACAATGAGCAGTTCTTC. Protein sequence: CASSPRTGIYNEQFF.

V gene TRBV5-6 combines with J gene TRBJ2-2; D is possibly TRBD1 (5 bases). This CDR3 comprises 15 residues. CDR1 SGHDT and CDR2 YYEEEE come from the germline V gene. The V end lost 0 bases, the J end lost 2 bases, and 8 bases lay between the germline ends. CDR3 in DNA: TGTGCCAGCAGCTTGGGACAGATAAACACCGGGGAGCTGTTTTTT. The encoded protein is CASSLGQINTGELFF.

This CDR3 reads CASSRGRDYGYTF. CDR3 DNA: TGTGCCAGCAGCAGGGGGCGCGATTATGGCTACACCTTC. This chain uses TRBV13 with TRBJ1-2; 7 bases map to TRBD1. CDR3 size: 13 residues. Germline values: CDR1 PRHDT, CDR2 FYEKMQ (reference sequence). J was trimmed by 5 bases and V by 5 bases; bases with no gene match: 5.

This clone has a handful of counts. The chain links TRBV5-1 to TRBJ2-2, with 8 bases that match TRBD2. This CDR3 region has 16 residues. After removal of 0 bases from V and 7 bases from J, the junction contained 8 bases not matched to a gene. Per germline, CDR1 SGHRS and CDR2 YFSETQ. CDR3: CASSLGLAGLDGELFF. The CDR3 nucleotides read TGCGCCAGCAGCTTGGGGTTAGCGGGACTCGACGGGGAGCTGTTTTTT.

This sequence joins TRBV28 and TRBJ1-4; unclear D gene. Germline V gene lookup returns CDR1 MDHEN and CDR2 SYDVKM. CDR3 size: 18 residues. Deletions cut 4 bases from V and 8 bases from J, with 26 bases between. The CDR3 region is CASSSLAPSVGAQEKLFF. CDR3 in DNA: TGTGCCAGCAGTTCCCTGGCCCCCTCGGTTGGAGCGCAAGAAAAACTGTTTTTT.

The chain couples TRBV6-4 to TRBJ2-3, with unresolved D. The CDR3 contains 14 residues. The germline V gene has CDR1 MRHNA and CDR2 SNTAGT. V gave up 4 bases and J gave up 2 bases, with 10 bases separating them. The DNA for the CDR3 is TGTGCCAGCAGTGTTACGACTTACACAGATACGCAGTATTTT. Residues: CASSVTTYTDTQYF.

This chain connects TRBV5-1 to TRBJ1-2, with D perhaps matching TRBD1 (5 bases). The CDR3 runs 14 residues. V was pared by 0 bases and J by 8 bases, with 14 bases between. Germline assignment: CDR1 SGHRS and CDR2 YFSETQ. As DNA, the CDR3 is TGCGCCAGCAGCTTGGACTTCCAGGGAGGGGGCTACACCTTC. It translates to CASSLDFQGGGYTF. Full variable domain (remainder filled in from reference TRBV5-1 and TRBJ1-2): KAGVTQTPRYLIKTRGQQVTLSCSPISGHRSVSWYQQTPGQGLQFLFEYFSETQRNKGNFPGRFSGRQFSNSRSEMNVSTLELGDSALYLCASSLDFQGGGYTFGSGTRLTVV.

In this sample, this clone turned up a few times. The chain combines TRBV7-3 with TRBJ1-2, with 10 bases fitting TRBD1. CDR1 is SGHTA, CDR2 FQGTGA, per germline. There are 13 residues in the CDR3. V shed 4 bases and J 7 bases; nucleotides not matched to a gene: 3. The CDR3 loop reads CASSSGQGVGYTF. For the CDR3, the DNA is TGTGCCAGCAGCTCAGGACAGGGGGTTGGCTACACCTTC.

The rearrangement links TRBV11-3 to TRBJ2-7, with D perhaps TRBD2 (6 bases). This CDR3 contains 15 residues. V was cut by 4 bases and J by 7 bases, with 20 bases left in between. Germline V CDR1 and CDR2: SGHNT, YENEEA. CDR3 amino acids: CASSSDGGLGGEQYF. The DNA for the CDR3 is TGTGCCAGCAGCTCAGACGGCGGGCTTGGGGGGGAGCAGTACTTC.

The V gene is TRBV29-1, the J gene TRBJ1-1; 8 positions match TRBD1. Germline V gene sequence: CDR1 SQVTM, CDR2 ANQGSEA. This CDR3 is built from 13 residues. V lost 3 bases and J lost 7; bases outside the gene matches: 7. DNA of the CDR3: TGCAGCGTTGACACAGGGGGATACGGTGAAGCTTTCTTT. It is translated as CSVDTGGYGEAFF.

V and J are TRBV5-1 and TRBJ2-1, with 9 nucleotides matching TRBD2. Germline lookup yields CDR1 SGHRS and CDR2 YFSETQ. The CDR3 spans 15 residues. Unmatched junction bases numbered 13, after V lost 7 bases and J lost 8 bases. CDR3 sequence (DNA): TGCGCCAGCCGTTTAGAGCTAGCGGGAATCTATGAGCAGTTCTTC. The encoded protein is CASRLELAGIYEQFF.

The rearrangement joins TRBV5-5 to TRBJ2-7; 7 bases agree with TRBD2. The CDR3 loop spans 14 amino acids. Germline CDR1 reads SGHKS; CDR2 reads YYEKEE (reference sequence). V lost 4 bases to trimming and J lost 2 bases; unmatched junction nucleotides: 6. The CDR3 nucleotides are TGTGCCAGCAGCCTCAGGGAGGGCCCCTACGAGCAGTACTTC. Its translation is CASSLREGPYEQYF. Together with reference TRBV5-5 and TRBJ2-7, the CDR3 gives the full variable domain: DAGVTQSPTHLIKTRGQQVTLRCSPISGHKSVSWYQQVLGQGPQFIFQYYEKEERGRGNFPDRFSARQFPNYSSELNVNALLLGDSALYLCASSLREGPYEQYFGPGTRLTVT.

This rearrangement joins TRBV6-4 to TRBJ1-1, with D tentatively TRBD1 (5 bases). CDR1 MRHNA and CDR2 SNTAGT come from the germline V gene. The germline V and J ends were trimmed by 6 bases and 4 bases, with 15 bases remaining between them. The CDR3 covers 14 residues. The CDR3 DNA reads TGTGCCAGCAGGACTTACCCGGGGGGCACTGAAGCTTTCTTT. Translation gives CASRTYPGGTEAFF.

The CDR3 here is CASSLTDRNTEAFF. CDR3 nucleotides: TGTGCCAGCAGCTTAACCGACAGGAACACTGAAGCTTTCTTT. This chain links TRBV13 with TRBJ1-1; possibly TRBD1 for D (5 bases). The V gene lost 2 bases and the J gene lost 1 base, with 8 bases spanning the gap. From germline, CDR1 is PRHDT and CDR2 FYEKMQ (reference sequence). CDR3 size: 14 residues.

This rearrangement joins TRBV5-6 to TRBJ2-3, with TRBD1 as a possible D gene (8 bases). Trimming took off 4 bases at V and 3 bases at J, with 15 bases between the two ends. CDR1 and CDR2 (germline): SGHDT, YYEEEE. The CDR3 has 15 residues. CDR3 sequence: CASSPDREGTDTQYF. The CDR3, as DNA: TGTGCCAGCAGCCCGGACAGGGAGGGAACAGATACGCAGTATTTT.